This T cell receptor beta chain is drawn from a study of cytomegalovirus exposure and HLA in healthy donors. The CDR3 totals 15 residues. Trimming left V 1 base short and J 3 bases short, with 12 bases between. In germline, CDR1 is LGHNA, CDR2 YNFKEQ. The PCR had 60 Vbeta and 13 Jbeta primers. The method was immunoSEQ multiplex PCR; TCRdb's version includes in-frame clones alone and lacks a portion of them. This table has roughly 120,000 clones, 82% appearing once. V usage is TRBV4-2 and J usage is TRBJ1-2; TRBD1 might be the D (6 bases). The sample comprised PBMCs. This clonotype was obtained from a woman in her late teens or twenties in good health and CMV-seronegative. CDR3 region: CASSQGGQSYYGYTF. The CDR3 bases are TGTGCCAGCAGCCAAGGCGGACAGAGCTACTATGGCTACACCTTC.